Shown below are 16 T cell receptor beta chains from a single sample sequenced in a study of blood T cell repertoires in COVID-19. This table comes from immunoSEQ multiplex PCR, and its TCRdb copy is limited to in-frame clones, with some not included. The sample records about 300,000 clones, 75% to 95% being singletons. Sequencing was done on a sample of PBMCs or T cells enriched from blood (not recorded which). These TCRs come from a woman aged 25 to 45 who had recovered from COVID-19.

This clone has a single count. The chain is built from TRBV6-6 and TRBJ1-6; maybe TRBD1 (6 bases). CDR1 and CDR2 from the germline V gene are MNHNY and SVGAGI (reference sequence). V lost 5 bases and J 0 bases, leaving 20 bases between the germline ends. The CDR3 has 19 residues. CDR3 residues: CASSPEGSTGSSYNSPLHF. The DNA for the CDR3 is TGTGCCAGCAGTCCGGAAGGCTCTACAGGGAGCTCCTATAATTCACCCCTCCACTTT.

The CDR3 reads CASSPGTGFPDTQYF. CDR3 DNA sequence: TGTGCCAGCAGCCCCGGGACAGGGTTCCCAGATACGCAGTATTTT. The chain employs TRBV5-6 and TRBJ2-3, with 9 bases fitting TRBD1. Germline V gives CDR1 SGHDT, CDR2 YYEEEE. The CDR3 totals 15 residues. The junction had 7 bases not matched to a gene; V was cut back by 4 bases and J by 4 bases.

A single count supports this clone. J is TRBJ1-6 and V is TRBV10-2; a possible D gene is TRBD1 (5 bases). The CDR3 is made up of 19 amino acids. With 0 bases removed from V and 9 bases from J, the gap between germline ends came to 24 bases. CDR1 and CDR2 (germline): WSHSY, SAAADI. The CDR3 sequence: CASSESDSRVLYPSSPLHF. As DNA, the CDR3 is TGCGCCAGCAGTGAGTCGGATTCCAGGGTGTTATACCCGAGTTCACCCCTCCACTTT.

The genes are TRBV21-1 and TRBJ1-6; the table's D gene call, TRBD1, was not cross checked with the DNA. TRBV21-1 is recorded as a pseudogene. The CDR3 has 15 amino acids. DNA of the CDR3: TGTGCCAGCAGCAAATCACACAGGGTTAATTCACCCCTCCACTTT. This translates into CASSKSHRVNSPLHF.

The rearrangement joins TRBV28 to TRBJ1-2; 9 nucleotides agree with TRBD1. V was clipped by 8 bases and J by 8 bases; unmatched bases: 6. Germline CDR1 reads MDHEN; CDR2 reads SYDVKM. The length of the CDR3 is 12 residues. The CDR3 coding sequence is TGTGCCAGCCTACAGGGGGCGCACGGCTACACCTTC. Its protein is CASLQGAHGYTF.

The chain carries TRBV6-2 or TRBV6-3 and TRBJ1-2; TRBD1 matches at 9 bases. The CDR3 length is 15 residues. The V and J ends lost 2 bases and 6 bases, in that order; junction bases with no gene match: 7. The V gene's germline CDR1 is MNHEY and CDR2 SVGEGT. In DNA, the CDR3 is TGTGCCAGCAGTTACGCGGGACAGGGTAAAGATGGCTACACCTTC. Its protein is CASSYAGQGKDGYTF.

The CDR3 region is CASSGGTGDNYGYTF. CDR3 nucleotide sequence: TGTGCCAGCAGTGGGGGGACAGGGGATAACTATGGCTACACCTTC. V gene TRBV2 combines with J gene TRBJ1-2, with 10 bases aligning to TRBD1. Looked up from germline, CDR1 is SNHLY and CDR2 is FYNNEI. This CDR3 is built from 15 residues. With V trimmed by 4 bases and J by 1 base, 3 bases remained unmatched.

The chain combines TRBV11-2 with TRBJ1-1; D gene uncertain. This CDR3 comprises 13 residues. Trimming took 0 bases from V and 8 from J, leaving 10 bases between them. Germline V CDR1 and CDR2: SGHAT, FQNNGV. In nucleotides, the CDR3 is TGTGCCAGCAGCTTAGATGCGACTCTAGAAGCTTTCTTT. It translates to CASSLDATLEAFF.

The chain is built from TRBV7-9 and TRBJ2-4; 7 nucleotides align to TRBD2. The V and J ends lost 3 bases and 5 bases, in that order; junction bases with no gene match: 7. The germline gives CDR1 SEHNR, CDR2 FQNEAQ (reference sequence). The CDR3 contains 15 residues. The CDR3 region has the DNA TGTGCCAGCAGCTTGAGTGGCGGGAGCGAAAACATTCAGTACTTC. Protein product: CASSLSGGSENIQYF. Together with reference TRBV7-9 and TRBJ2-4, the CDR3 gives the full variable domain: DTGVSQNPRHKITKRGQNVTFRCDPISEHNRLYWYRQTLGQGPEFLTYFQNEAQLEKSRLLSDRFSAERPKGSFSTLEIQRTEQGDSAMYLCASSLSGGSENIQYFGAGTRLSVL.

The rearrangement joins TRBV6-1 to TRBJ1-1, with D tentatively TRBD1 (5 bases). V lost 3 bases and J lost 1, with 15 bases in between. From germline, CDR1 is MNHNS and CDR2 SASEGT. The CDR3 is 16 amino acids. Here the CDR3 DNA reads TGTGCCAGCAGTGAGGGCGACTTGGGGCGGAACACTGAAGCTTTCTTT. It is translated as CASSEGDLGRNTEAFF.

Concerning this clone: Other nucleotide sequences in the sample specify the same CDR3. The gene calls are TRBV7-9 and TRBJ2-3; a possible D gene is TRBD2 (5 bases). Germline CDR1 SEHNR, CDR2 FQNEAQ (reference sequence). V lost 5 bases and J lost 6, with 9 bases in between. This CDR3 contains 12 residues. The CDR3 coding sequence is TGTGCCAGCAGCCCCCGCGGGGATACGCAGTATTTT. Translating gives CASSPRGDTQYF.

V and J are TRBV30 and TRBJ2-5, with 9 positions matching TRBD2. Trimming took 2 bases from V and 5 from J; bases not matched to a gene: 3. CDR1 and CDR2 (germline): GTSNPN, SVGIG (reference sequence). The CDR3 is 13 residues long. CDR3 sequence reads: CAWSKREVETQYF. The CDR3 bases are TGTGCCTGGAGTAAGCGGGAGGTCGAGACCCAGTACTTC.

The rearrangement uses TRBV30 and TRBJ2-1; 7 bases fit TRBD1. Germline CDR1 GTSNPN, CDR2 SVGIG (reference sequence). With 0 bases clipped from V and 4 bases from J, the junction kept 9 bases outside the gene matches. The CDR3 totals 16 residues. This CDR3 is CAWSVLRQTGYNEQFF. CDR3 bases: TGTGCCTGGAGTGTCCTAAGACAGACAGGGTACAATGAGCAGTTCTTC.

The CDR3 nucleotides are TGTGCCAGTAGTCCAGGGACAGCTTATAATTCACCCCTCCACTTT. Its translation: CASSPGTAYNSPLHF. The chain combines TRBV19 with TRBJ1-6; 7 bases fit TRBD1. V was clipped by 5 bases and J by 4 bases; unmatched bases: 5. The CDR3 runs to 15 residues. Germline-derived CDR1 and CDR2 are LNHDA and SQIVND (reference sequence).

Only a few counts were recorded for this clone. The chain recombines TRBV30 with TRBJ2-5; 7 bases agree with TRBD1. Unmatched junction bases numbered 7, after V lost 8 bases and J lost 4 bases. Germline CDR1 reads GTSNPN; CDR2 reads SVGIG (reference sequence). The CDR3 has 12 residues. CDR3 loop: CARDSRGETQYF. The CDR3 DNA reads as TGTGCCCGGGACAGCCGGGGAGAGACCCAGTACTTC.

The J gene is TRBJ2-7, the V gene TRBV6-5, with unresolved D. There are 14 residues in the CDR3. V was cut by 6 bases and J by 0 bases, with 12 bases left in between. Germline-derived CDR1 and CDR2 are MNHEY and SVGAGI. The CDR3 is CASSPAVSSYEQYF. The CDR3 bases are TGTGCCAGCAGCCCCGCGGTTAGCTCCTACGAGCAGTACTTC.